Listed below are T cell receptor beta chains from one sample, sequenced in a study of shared clonotypes between healthy human individuals. The protocol was immunoSEQ multiplex PCR, while the TCRdb copy is restricted to in-frame clones and leaves out a portion. Here the sample spans about 100,000 clones, almost 70% being singletons. Input material: memory CD8+ T cells sorted from blood. The receptors here all came from a man in his thirties or forties in good health. The CDR3 runs from the conserved cysteine through the conserved F or W. Each record gives: D gene, J gene, clone size, V gene, CDR3 protein, CDR3 DNA. D genes are given only for firm matches. Where a row states a size, it is once, few, many or the class of an expanded clone; other rows omit it.

>.|TRBJ2-3|.|TRBV6-5
CASSYQSGLSTDTQYF
TGTGCCAGCAGTTACCAAAGCGGGTTAAGCACAGATACGCAGTATTTT
>TRBD2|TRBJ2-5|.|TRBV5-1
CASQVAGGFGETQYF
TGCGCCAGCCAGGTAGCGGGAGGTTTCGGAGAGACCCAGTACTTC
>TRBD2|TRBJ2-3|.|TRBV13
CASSSRMVRIAGDLDTQYF
TGTGCCAGCAGCTCACGGATGGTACGAATAGCGGGAGACCTAGATACGCAGTATTTT
>.|TRBJ2-7|.|TRBV5-6
CASSLQESHYEQYF
TGTGCCAGCAGCTTGCAAGAAAGTCACTACGAGCAGTACTTC
>TRBD2|TRBJ2-5|.|TRBV10-2
CASSDPTSGETQYF
TGCGCCAGCAGCGACCCGACTAGCGGGGAGACCCAGTACTTC
>.|TRBJ2-1|.|TRBV6-1
CASRDRSNEQFF
TGTGCCAGCAGAGACAGGTCCAATGAGCAGTTCTTC
>.|TRBJ2-7|.|TRBV25-1
CASSSNSAYEQYF
TGTGCCAGCAGTTCTAACAGCGCCTACGAGCAGTACTTC
>TRBD2|TRBJ2-3|.|TRBV5-6
CASSWGLADLTSTDTQYF
TGTGCCAGCAGCTGGGGACTAGCGGACCTTACTTCCACAGATACGCAGTATTTT
>.|TRBJ2-2|.|TRBV7-2
CASSLAGSSSTGELFF
TGTGCCAGCAGCTTAGCGGGTTCTAGTAGCACCGGGGAGCTGTTTTTT
>TRBD2|TRBJ2-7|.|TRBV2
CASRLAGGEQYF
TGTGCCAGCAGACTAGCGGGAGGGGAGCAGTACTTC
>.|TRBJ1-3|.|TRBV7-2
CASSLQGVGVGSGNTIYF
TGTGCCAGCAGCTTACAGGGTGTCGGCGTTGGCTCTGGAAACACCATATATTTT
>.|TRBJ2-7|few|TRBV4-3
CASSQGGRAYEQYF
TGCGCCAGCAGCCAAGGGGGCAGGGCGTACGAGCAGTACTTC
>.|TRBJ2-2|.|TRBV11-3
CASSYETGPGPSVGELFF
TGTGCCAGCAGCTACGAAACCGGGCCGGGTCCTTCGGTCGGGGAGCTGTTTTTT
>.|TRBJ2-1|.|TRBV7-9
CASSLVRPGLQFF
TGTGCCAGCAGCCTTGTGCGGCCGGGCTTACAGTTCTTC
>.|TRBJ2-3|.|TRBV15
CATSRGRGGSTDTQYF
TGTGCCACCAGCAGGGGGCGGGGCGGGAGCACAGATACGCAGTATTTT
>.|TRBJ1-2|.|TRBV28
CATTQGSYGYTF
TGTGCCACGACTCAGGGTAGCTATGGCTACACCTTC